This T cell receptor (beta chain) originates from a study of cytomegalovirus exposure and HLA in healthy donors. Primers for the PCR totalled 60 Vbeta and 13 Jbeta. Assay used: immunoSEQ multiplex PCR; TCRdb lists only in-frame clones, some missing. This table has some 170,000 clones, around 76% appearing once. From germline, CDR1 is GTSNPN and CDR2 SVGIG (reference sequence). The CDR3 length is 15 residues. V dropped 2 bases and J dropped 4 bases, with 12 bases sitting between them. The sample consisted of PBMCs. The V gene is TRBV30, the J gene TRBJ1-6; TRBD1 is a possible D gene (5 bases). This receptor was obtained from a man aged 55 to 70 in good health and CMV-seronegative. The CDR3 DNA sequence: TGTGCCTGGAGTATCACGACAGTGTATAATTCACCCCTCCACTTT. This sequence encodes CAWSITTVYNSPLHF.